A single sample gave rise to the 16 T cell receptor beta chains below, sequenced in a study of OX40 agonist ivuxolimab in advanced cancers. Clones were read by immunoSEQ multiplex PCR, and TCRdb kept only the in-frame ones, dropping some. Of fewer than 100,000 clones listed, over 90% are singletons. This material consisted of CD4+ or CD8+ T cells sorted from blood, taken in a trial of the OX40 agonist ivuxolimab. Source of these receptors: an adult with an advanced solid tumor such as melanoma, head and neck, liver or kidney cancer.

CDR3 nucleotides: TGTGCCAGCAGTTACTATGTGGAAAAACTGTTTTTT. Translating it yields CASSYYVEKLFF. The chain employs TRBV6-6 and TRBJ1-4; D is uncertain. The CDR3 runs to 12 residues. Germline-derived CDR1 and CDR2 are MNHNY and SVGAGI (reference sequence). Trimming left V 1 base short and J 8 bases short, with 5 bases between.

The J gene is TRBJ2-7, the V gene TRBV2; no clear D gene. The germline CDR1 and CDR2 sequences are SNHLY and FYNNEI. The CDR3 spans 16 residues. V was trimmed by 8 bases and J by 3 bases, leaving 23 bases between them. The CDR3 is CASFWITQASNYEQYF. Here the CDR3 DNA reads TGTGCCAGCTTCTGGATAACTCAGGCATCCAACTACGAGCAGTACTTC.

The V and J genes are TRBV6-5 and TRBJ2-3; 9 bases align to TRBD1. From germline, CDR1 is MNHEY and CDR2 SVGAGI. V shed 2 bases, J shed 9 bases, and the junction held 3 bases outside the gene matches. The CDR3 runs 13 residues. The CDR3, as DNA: TGTGCCAGCAGTTACGGGGGGACAGGGACGCAGTATTTT. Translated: CASSYGGTGTQYF.

CDR3 sequence: CASSPPGTAYYEQYF. CDR3 DNA: TGTGCCAGCTCACCCCCTGGGACAGCCTACTACGAGCAGTACTTC. The chain carries TRBV18 and TRBJ2-7; TRBD1 matches at 7 bases. J gave up 3 bases and V 3 bases, and 8 bases lay outside the gene matches. The length of the CDR3 is 15 residues. The germline V gene has CDR1 KGHSH and CDR2 LQKENI.

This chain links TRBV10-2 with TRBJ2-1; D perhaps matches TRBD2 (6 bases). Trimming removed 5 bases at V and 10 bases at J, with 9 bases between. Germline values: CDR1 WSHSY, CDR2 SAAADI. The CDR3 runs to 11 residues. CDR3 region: CASSLANEQFF. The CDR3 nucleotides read TGCGCCAGCAGTCTAGCGAACGAGCAGTTCTTC.

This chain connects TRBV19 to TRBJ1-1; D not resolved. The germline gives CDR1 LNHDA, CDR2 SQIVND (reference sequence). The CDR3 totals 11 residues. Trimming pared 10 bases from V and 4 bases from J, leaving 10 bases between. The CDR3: CATALSTEAFF. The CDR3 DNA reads TGTGCCACCGCTCTCAGCACTGAAGCTTTCTTT.

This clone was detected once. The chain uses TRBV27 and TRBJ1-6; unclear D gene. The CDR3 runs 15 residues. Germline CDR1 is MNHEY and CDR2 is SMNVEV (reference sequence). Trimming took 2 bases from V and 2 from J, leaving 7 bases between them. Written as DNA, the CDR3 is TGTGCCAGCAGTTTAGAGGACCCCTATAATTCACCCCTCCACTTT. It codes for CASSLEDPYNSPLHF.

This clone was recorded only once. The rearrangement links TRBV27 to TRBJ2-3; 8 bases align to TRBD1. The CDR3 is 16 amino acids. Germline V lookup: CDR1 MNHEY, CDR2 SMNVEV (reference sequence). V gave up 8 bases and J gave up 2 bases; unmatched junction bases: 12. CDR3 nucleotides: TGTGCCAGCTACGCGACAGGGGAATCTTACACAGATACGCAGTATTTT. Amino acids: CASYATGESYTDTQYF.

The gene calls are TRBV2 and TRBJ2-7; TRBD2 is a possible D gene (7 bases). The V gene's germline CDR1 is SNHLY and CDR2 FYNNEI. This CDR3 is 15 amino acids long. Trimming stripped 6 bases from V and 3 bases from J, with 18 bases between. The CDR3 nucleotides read TGTGCCAGCAGCCCGGAGGGGGGGGCTATCTACGAGCAGTACTTC. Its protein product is CASSPEGGAIYEQYF.

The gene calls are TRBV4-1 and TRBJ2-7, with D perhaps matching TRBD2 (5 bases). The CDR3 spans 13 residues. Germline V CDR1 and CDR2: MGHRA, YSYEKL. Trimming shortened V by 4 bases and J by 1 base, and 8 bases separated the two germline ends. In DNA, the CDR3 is TGCGCCAGCAGCCTCAGCGGTTCCTACGAGCAGTACTTC. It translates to CASSLSGSYEQYF.

CDR3 in amino acids: CASSFVVGDDEQFF. The DNA of the CDR3 is TGTGCCAGCAGTTTCGTAGTAGGGGATGATGAGCAGTTCTTC. The chain uses TRBV27 and TRBJ2-1, with TRBD1 as a possible D gene (5 bases). V was pared by 3 bases and J by 8 bases, with 14 bases between. Germline assignment: CDR1 MNHEY and CDR2 SMNVEV (reference sequence). The CDR3 runs 14 residues.

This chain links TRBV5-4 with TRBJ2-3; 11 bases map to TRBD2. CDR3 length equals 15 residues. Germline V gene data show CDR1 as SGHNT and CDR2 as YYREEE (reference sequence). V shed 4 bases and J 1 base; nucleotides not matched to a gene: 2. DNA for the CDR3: TGTGCCAGCAGCGGGGGACTAGCGGGCACAGATACGCAGTATTTT. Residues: CASSGGLAGTDTQYF.

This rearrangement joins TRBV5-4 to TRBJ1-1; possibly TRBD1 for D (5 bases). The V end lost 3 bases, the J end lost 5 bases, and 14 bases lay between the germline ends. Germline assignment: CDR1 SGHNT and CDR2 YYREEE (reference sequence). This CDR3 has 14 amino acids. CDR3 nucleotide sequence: TGTGCCAGCAGCTGGGACCTGGGGGGGACTGAAGCTTTCTTT. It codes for CASSWDLGGTEAFF.

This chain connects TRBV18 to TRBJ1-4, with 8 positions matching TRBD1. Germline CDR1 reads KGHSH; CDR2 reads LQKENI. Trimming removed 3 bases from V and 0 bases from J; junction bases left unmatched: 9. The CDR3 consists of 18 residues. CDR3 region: CASSPGRQGPPTNEKLFF. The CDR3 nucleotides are TGTGCCAGCTCACCGGGGCGACAGGGGCCCCCAACTAATGAAAAACTGTTTTTT.

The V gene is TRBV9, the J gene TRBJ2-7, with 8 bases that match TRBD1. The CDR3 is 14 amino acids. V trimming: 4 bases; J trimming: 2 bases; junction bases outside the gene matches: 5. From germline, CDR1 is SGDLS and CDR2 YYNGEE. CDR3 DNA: TGTGCCAGCAGCTTCGGACAGGGTCCCTACGAGCAGTACTTC. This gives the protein CASSFGQGPYEQYF. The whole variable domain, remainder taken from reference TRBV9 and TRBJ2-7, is DSGVTQTPKHLITATGQRVTLRCSPRSGDLSVYWYQQSLDQGLQFLIQYYNGEERAKGNILERFSAQQFPDLHSELNLSSLELGDSALYFCASSFGQGPYEQYFGPGTRLTVT.

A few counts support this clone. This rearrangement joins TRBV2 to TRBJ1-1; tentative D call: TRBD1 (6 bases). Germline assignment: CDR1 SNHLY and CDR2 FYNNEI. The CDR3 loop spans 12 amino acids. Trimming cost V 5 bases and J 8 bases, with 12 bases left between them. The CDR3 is CASSHTGKEAFF. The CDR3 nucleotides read TGTGCCAGCAGTCATACAGGGAAGGAAGCTTTCTTT.